This TCR beta chain stems from a study of blood T cells in healthy people across ages. Next came a second PCR, run for about 6 to 11 cycles, which used a sample-barcoded 5' primer along with a J-beta primer mix. TCRdb recomputed calls from the 5' RACE reads with MiXCR, one row per CDR3 protein. The sample carries around 1,000,000 distinct CDR3 sequences, 25% recorded once. This clonotype occurred a few times. V was trimmed by 0 bases and J by 2 bases, leaving 7 bases between them. This CDR3 has 14 amino acids. Germline V gene sequence: CDR1 SGHVS, CDR2 FNYEAQ. In addition, the sample was reused for a study of T cells of mothers and their children.

This TCR came from a girl aged 2 to 10 in good health. The chain recombines TRBV7-6 with TRBJ1-2; TRBD1 is a possible D gene (5 bases). Sequenced material: blood. For the CDR3, the DNA is TGTGCCAGCAGCTTAGCGGAGGGGAACTATGGCTACACCTTC. Its translation: CASSLAEGNYGYTF. The full variable domain, in which reference TRBV7-6 and TRBJ1-2 provide the parts outside the CDR3, is GAGVSQSPRYKVTKRGQDVALRCDPISGHVSLYWYRQALGQGPEFLTYFNYEAQQDKSGLPNDRFSAERPEGSISTLTIQRTEQRDSAMYRCASSLAEGNYGYTFGSGTRLTVV.